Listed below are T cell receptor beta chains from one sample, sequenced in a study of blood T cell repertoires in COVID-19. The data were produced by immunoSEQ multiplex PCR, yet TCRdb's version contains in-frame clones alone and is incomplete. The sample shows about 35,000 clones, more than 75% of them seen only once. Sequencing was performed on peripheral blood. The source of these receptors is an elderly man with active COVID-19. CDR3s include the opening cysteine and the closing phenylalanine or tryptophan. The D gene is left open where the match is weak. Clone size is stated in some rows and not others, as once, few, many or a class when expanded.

TGTGCCACCCAGCCTCGCACAGGGCCTGAGCAGTTCTTC CATQPRTGPEQFF . . TRBJ2-1 TRBV14
TGTGCCATCAGGGGTACAGGGGGCACTGAAGCTTTCTTT CAIRGTGGTEAFF once TRBD1 TRBJ1-1 TRBV10-3
TGCGCCAGCAGGGCGGACAGGGATCACTACGAGCAGTACTTC CASRADRDHYEQYF . TRBD1 TRBJ2-7 TRBV5-1
TGTGCCAGCAGCCCCGGCGCCGCGGGTGAGCAGTACTTC CASSPGAAGEQYF few . TRBJ2-7 TRBV7-2
TGTGCCAGCAGCGTAGGACGTCCGGGACTAGCGGGAGGAGATACGCAGTATTTT CASSVGRPGLAGGDTQYF . TRBD2 TRBJ2-3 TRBV9
TGTGCCAGCAGCCACGACAGGTCCCGCTCCTACGAGCAGTACTTC CASSHDRSRSYEQYF . . TRBJ2-7 TRBV7-9
TGCAGTGCTAGTGCGGGGGGGATCGGCCCCTCCTACGAGCAGTACTTC CSASAGGIGPSYEQYF . TRBD2 TRBJ2-7 TRBV20-1
TGTGCACGCGCCTCACAGCCGGCCTACGAGCAGTACTTC CARASQPAYEQYF . . TRBJ2-7 TRBV30
TGCGCCAGCAGCCAACTCTTCCCCCTAGCGGGAGGTGGTAGCACAGATACGCAGTATTTT CASSQLFPLAGGGSTDTQYF few TRBD2 TRBJ2-3 TRBV4-3
TGCGCCAGCAGCTTGGTCGGAGATTACGAGCAGTACTTC CASSLVGDYEQYF . . TRBJ2-7 TRBV5-1
TGTGCCAGCAGCACCCGGGACAGGGGGGCAGATACGCAGTATTTT CASSTRDRGADTQYF . TRBD1 TRBJ2-3 TRBV7-2
TGTGCCAGCAGTGAAGAGACTAGCTTCATTTACGAGCAGTACTTC CASSEETSFIYEQYF . TRBD2 TRBJ2-7 TRBV6-1
TGTGCCTGCGCCGGGGGGGCTCAGGGGGAGCAGTACTTC CACAGGAQGEQYF . TRBD2 TRBJ2-7 TRBV27
TGCGCCAGCAGCCGGACAGAAAGCACAGATACGCAGTATTTT CASSRTESTDTQYF . . TRBJ2-3 TRBV5-1
TGTGCCAGCACAACCCCGACAAAAGCGTTCTTC CASTTPTKAFF . . TRBJ2-1 TRBV19
TGTGCCAGCAGCCCTGGGACAGGGAGGATCTATGGCTACACCTTC CASSPGTGRIYGYTF . TRBD1 TRBJ1-2 TRBV7-9
TGTGCCAGCAGCCCCCCGGGGTTAGGCGGCTACACCTTC CASSPPGLGGYTF . . TRBJ1-2 TRBV5-5
TGTGCCAGCAGCTTAGACAGGGGGTCGACCCAGTACTTC CASSLDRGSTQYF . TRBD1 TRBJ2-5 TRBV5-5